This entry lists 3 T cell receptor beta chains sequenced from one sample in a study of shared clonotypes between healthy human individuals. The data were produced by immunoSEQ multiplex PCR, yet TCRdb's version contains in-frame clones alone and is incomplete. The sample lists roughly 120,000 clones; around 66% were seen once. The material sequenced was memory CD8+ T cells sorted from blood. Stated subset: CD45RO+ cells pooled with CCR7-negative TemRA cells. These receptors were collected from a woman aged 25 to 39 in good health.

J is TRBJ1-5 and V is TRBV7-6; the D gene is possibly TRBD1 (5 bases). The ends were cut back, 4 bases at V and 9 bases at J, with 16 bases in the middle. From germline, CDR1 is SGHVS and CDR2 FNYEAQ. The CDR3 totals 14 residues. DNA for the CDR3: TGTGCCAGCAGCTCCCGGGGGGGGTCAGCGCCCCAGCATTTT. Its protein is CASSSRGGSAPQHF.

V and J are TRBV2 and TRBJ2-2; perhaps TRBD2 as D (5 bases). Germline loops: CDR1 SNHLY, CDR2 FYNNEI. V lost 0 bases, J lost 6 bases, and 11 bases lay in between. The CDR3 runs to 15 residues. The chain's CDR3 is CASSEAGGSPGELFF. The CDR3 nucleotides are TGTGCCAGCAGTGAAGCTGGTGGGAGCCCCGGGGAGCTGTTTTTT. Supplemented by reference TRBV2 and TRBJ2-2, the full variable domain reads EPEVTQTPSHQVTQMGQEVILRCVPISNHLYFYWYRQILGQKVEFLVSFYNNEISEKSEIFDDQFSVERPDGSNFTLKIRSTKLEDSAMYFCASSEAGGSPGELFFGEGSRLTVL.

The chain is built from TRBV7-3 and TRBJ2-7; D may match TRBD1 or TRBD2 (6 bases each). With 10 bases removed from V and 7 bases from J, the gap between germline ends came to 20 bases. The CDR3 is 13 residues long. Germline values: CDR1 SGHTA, CDR2 FQGTGA. DNA for the CDR3: TGTGCCACTTCGGAGGGGGGAGGTAATGAGCAGTACTTC. It is translated as CATSEGGGNEQYF.